This TCR beta chain is drawn from a study of cytomegalovirus exposure and HLA in healthy donors (dated by TCRdb to 2016 to 2017). About the investigation overall: According to a later analysis, the approximately 120 validation repertoires were produced on the same platform as the 700 or so repertoires of the first cohort. The study was designed to test whether signatures of past pathogen exposure could be identified by cataloging public T cell receptors. Besides the first cohort of roughly 660 subjects, a separate validation cohort made up of 120 or so different subjects was used. To predict cytomegalovirus infection status, the study brought together high-throughput TCR immunosequencing, statistical association of individual TCRs with disease status, and machine learning.

Comments on this clone: There is no known antigen for this receptor. Base qualities are not provided; no much larger clone lies one nucleotide away.

The donors belonged to the validation cohort of 90 to 150 subjects, which was separate from the approximately 680-subject first cohort. CDR1 and CDR2 were assigned from the germline V gene (reference sequence) as MNHEY and SMNVEV. At the junction V is shortened by 3 bases and J by 4 bases, with 13 bases in between. The CDR3 holds 14 amino acids from the cysteine to the phenylalanine. Of all the DNA, just the CDR3 is kept, 42 bases in frame from base 1. Receptor amplification or capture employed the immunoSEQ multiplex PCR assay. The authors' analysis ran thus. A statistical classification framework was built for diagnosing cytomegalovirus status from the catalog of TCR beta chain sequences. Not all clones reach the TCRdb copy of this immuneACCESS table, which keeps in-frame sequences only. Checked studies attribute under half of the gap to unresolved V genes and leave the rest unexplained. That table furnishes V, J and clone size, whereas the DNA furnished D and trimming. The sample table lists fewer than 90,000 clones, 90% to 95% of them with a count of one. Approximately 2.1% of the sample rests with the top ten.

Beyond this particular receptor, the publication reports: The validation cohort had no HLA typing available for a later analysis, so co-occurrence within that cohort was assessed over all 120 or so repertoires. While some public TCRs were present in many individuals, most TCR sequences turned up only very rarely across donors. A total of fewer than 200 TCR beta chains were listed by the study as associated with cytomegalovirus. According to the authors, the approach could potentially be generalized to other disease states and immunological phenotypes. The classifier was reported to diagnose cytomegalovirus status with high specificity and sensitivity in both the original and validation cohorts. Of the cluster scores, 85% to 95% were above 0 in a later analysis, which found that TCRs clustered in the first cohort also tended to co-occur in the 120 validation repertoires. A few of the identified cytomegalovirus-associated TCR beta chains were confirmed in vitro to be specific for cytomegalovirus antigens.

The sequenced sample consisted of PBMCs. The clonotype originates from a woman between 18 and 30 years old in good health and CMV-seronegative. The rearrangement combines TRBV27 with TRBJ2-7; the D gene is perhaps TRBD2, on 6 matching bases. The CDR3 region reads CASSFTGSFYEQYF. The sequence in DNA is TGTGCCAGCAGTTTTACCGGGAGTTTTTACGAGCAGTACTTC.